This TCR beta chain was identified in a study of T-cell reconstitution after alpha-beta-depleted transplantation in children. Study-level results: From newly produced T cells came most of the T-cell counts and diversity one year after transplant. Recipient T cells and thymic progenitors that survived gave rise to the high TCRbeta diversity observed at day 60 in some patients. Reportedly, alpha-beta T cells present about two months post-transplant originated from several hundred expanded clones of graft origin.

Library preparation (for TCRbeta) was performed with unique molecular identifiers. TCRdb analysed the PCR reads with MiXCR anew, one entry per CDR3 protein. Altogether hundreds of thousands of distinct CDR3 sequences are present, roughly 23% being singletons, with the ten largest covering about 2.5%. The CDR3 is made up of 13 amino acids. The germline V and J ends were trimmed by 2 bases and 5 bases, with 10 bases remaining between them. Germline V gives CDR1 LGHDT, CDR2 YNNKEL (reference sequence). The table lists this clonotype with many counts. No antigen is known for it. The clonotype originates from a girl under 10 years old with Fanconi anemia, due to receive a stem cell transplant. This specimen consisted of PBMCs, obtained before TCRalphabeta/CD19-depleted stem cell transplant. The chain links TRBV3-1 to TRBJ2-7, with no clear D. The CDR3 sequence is CASSQLYSHEQYF. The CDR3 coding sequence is TGTGCCAGCAGCCAATTGTACAGCCACGAGCAGTACTTC.